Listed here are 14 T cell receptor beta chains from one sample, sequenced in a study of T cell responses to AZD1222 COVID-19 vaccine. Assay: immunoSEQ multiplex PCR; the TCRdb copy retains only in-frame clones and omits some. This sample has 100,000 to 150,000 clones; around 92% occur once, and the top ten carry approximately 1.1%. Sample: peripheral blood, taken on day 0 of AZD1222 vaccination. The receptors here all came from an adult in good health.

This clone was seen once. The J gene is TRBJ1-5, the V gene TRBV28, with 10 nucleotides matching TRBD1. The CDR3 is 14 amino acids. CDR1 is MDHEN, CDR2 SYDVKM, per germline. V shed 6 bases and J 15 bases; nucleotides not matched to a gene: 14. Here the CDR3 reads CASSEGQGRPFWHF. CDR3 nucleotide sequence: TGTGCCAGCAGCGAGGGACAGGGGCGGCCTTTTTGGCATTTT.

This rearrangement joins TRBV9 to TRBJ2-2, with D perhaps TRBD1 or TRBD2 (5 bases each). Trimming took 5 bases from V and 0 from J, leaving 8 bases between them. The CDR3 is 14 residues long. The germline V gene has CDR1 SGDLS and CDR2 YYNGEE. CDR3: CASSQGPNTGELFF. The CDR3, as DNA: TGTGCCAGCAGTCAGGGACCGAACACCGGGGAGCTGTTTTTT.

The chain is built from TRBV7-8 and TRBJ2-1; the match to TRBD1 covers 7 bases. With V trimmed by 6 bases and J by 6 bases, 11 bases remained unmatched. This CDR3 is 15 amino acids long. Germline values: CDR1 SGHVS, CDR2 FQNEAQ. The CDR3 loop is CASSPSYRDSNEQFF. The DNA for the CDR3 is TGTGCCAGCAGTCCGAGTTACCGGGACAGCAATGAGCAGTTCTTC.

In DNA form, the CDR3 reads TGTGCCAGCAGTTTATGGACAGGAGCCAAAAACATTCAGTACTTC. Protein product: CASSLWTGAKNIQYF. The V gene is TRBV27, the J gene TRBJ2-4, with 7 bases matching TRBD1. CDR1 MNHEY and CDR2 SMNVEV come from the germline V gene (reference sequence). CDR3 length: 15 residues. J gave up 0 bases and V 1 base, and 0 bases lay outside the gene matches.

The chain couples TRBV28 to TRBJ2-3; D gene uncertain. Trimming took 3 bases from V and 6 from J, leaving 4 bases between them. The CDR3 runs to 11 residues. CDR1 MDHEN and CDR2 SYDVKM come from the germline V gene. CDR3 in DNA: TGTGCCAGCAGTTTTTTTGATACGCAGTATTTT. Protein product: CASSFFDTQYF.

DNA for the CDR3: TGTGCCACCAGGAATCGGGACAGCTACCAAGAGACCCAGTACTTC. Translated, it gives CATRNRDSYQETQYF. The chain links TRBV15 to TRBJ2-5; 7 bases fit TRBD1. CDR3 length equals 15 residues. Germline V gives CDR1 LNHNV, CDR2 YYDKDF (reference sequence). The trim removed 6 bases at V and 0 bases at J, leaving 7 bases unmatched.

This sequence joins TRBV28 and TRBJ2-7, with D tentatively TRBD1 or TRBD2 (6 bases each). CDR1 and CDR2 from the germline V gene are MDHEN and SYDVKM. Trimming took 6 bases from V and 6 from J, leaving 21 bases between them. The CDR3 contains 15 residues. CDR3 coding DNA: TGTGCCAGCAGCCTAGGGGGGACCGAAACCCGCGAGCAGTACTTC. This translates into CASSLGGTETREQYF.

CDR3 sequence reads: CASSRGRWESYEQYF. CDR3 DNA: TGTGCCAGCAGCCGTGGCAGGTGGGAATCCTACGAGCAGTACTTC. The rearrangement links TRBV5-6 to TRBJ2-7, with D uncertain. The germline V gene has CDR1 SGHDT and CDR2 YYEEEE. The CDR3 has 15 amino acids. V lost 4 bases and J lost 1, with 15 bases in between.

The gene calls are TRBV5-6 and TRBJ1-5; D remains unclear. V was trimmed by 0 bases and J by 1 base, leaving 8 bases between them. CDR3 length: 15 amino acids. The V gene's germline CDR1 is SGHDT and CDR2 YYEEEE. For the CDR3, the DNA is TGTGCCAGCAGCTTGGAAACGTGGAGCAATCAGCCCCAGCATTTT. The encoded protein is CASSLETWSNQPQHF.

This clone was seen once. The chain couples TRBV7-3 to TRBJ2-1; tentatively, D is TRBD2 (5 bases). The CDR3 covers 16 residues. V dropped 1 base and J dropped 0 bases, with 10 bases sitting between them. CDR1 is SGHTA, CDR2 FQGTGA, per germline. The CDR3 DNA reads TGTGCCAGCAGCTTAAGCGGGCCCAGCTCCTACAATGAGCAGTTCTTC. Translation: CASSLSGPSSYNEQFF. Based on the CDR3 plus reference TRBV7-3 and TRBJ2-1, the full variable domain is GAGVSQTPSNKVTEKGKYVELRCDPISGHTALYWYRQSLGQGPEFLIYFQGTGAADDSGLPNDRFFAVRPEGSVSTLKIQRTERGDSAVYLCASSLSGPSSYNEQFFGPGTRLTVL.

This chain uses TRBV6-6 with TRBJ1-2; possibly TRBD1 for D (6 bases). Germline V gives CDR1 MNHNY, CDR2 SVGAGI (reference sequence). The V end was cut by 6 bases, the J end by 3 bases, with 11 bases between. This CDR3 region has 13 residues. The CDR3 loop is CASSLGGDYGYTF. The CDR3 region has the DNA TGTGCCAGCAGCCTAGGGGGAGACTATGGCTACACCTTC.

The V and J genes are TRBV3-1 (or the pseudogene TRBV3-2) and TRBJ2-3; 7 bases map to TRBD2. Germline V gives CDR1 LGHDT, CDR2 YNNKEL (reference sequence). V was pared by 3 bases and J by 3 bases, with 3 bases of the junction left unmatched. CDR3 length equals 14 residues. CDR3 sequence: CASSQGLLTDTQYF. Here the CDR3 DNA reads TGTGCCAGCAGCCAGGGACTACTAACAGATACGCAGTATTTT.

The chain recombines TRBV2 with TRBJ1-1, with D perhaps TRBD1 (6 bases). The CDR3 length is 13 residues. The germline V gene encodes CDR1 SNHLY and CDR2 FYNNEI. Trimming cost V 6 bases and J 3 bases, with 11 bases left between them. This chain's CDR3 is CASSKQGYTEAFF. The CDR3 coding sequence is TGTGCCAGCAGCAAACAGGGATACACTGAAGCTTTCTTT.

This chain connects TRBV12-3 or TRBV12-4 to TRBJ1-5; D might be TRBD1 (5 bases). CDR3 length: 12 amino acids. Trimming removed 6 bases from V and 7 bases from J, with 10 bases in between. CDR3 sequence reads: CASSWGYQPQHF. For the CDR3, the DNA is TGTGCCAGCAGCTGGGGGTACCAGCCCCAGCATTTT.